This T cell receptor (beta chain) was profiled in a study of Ad26.COV2.S vaccination and SARS-CoV-2 variants. Study-wide context: Ad26.COV2.S given intramuscularly, once or twice 56 days apart.

Treatment reported: some 20 received Ad26.COV2.S at low or high dose, single or two shots; about 5 received placebo; per-sample allocation not given. The samples were gathered on day 63 after the first injection of vaccine or placebo. Wuhan-strain SARS-CoV-2 spike was expressed by the Ad26 vector that made up the vaccine. Data came from immunoSEQ multiplex PCR; TCRdb stores just in-frame clones and leaves some out. The sample records 300,000 to 400,000 clones, about 85% being singletons. The germline gives CDR1 SQVTM, CDR2 ANQGSEA. The V gene lost 4 bases and the J gene lost 0 bases, with 7 bases spanning the gap. This CDR3 region has 12 residues. Whole-study results and caveats: Higher spike-specific TCR breadth was found in vaccine recipients than in placebo recipients.

Comment on this clone: Its antigen is not identified.

The V gene is TRBV29-1, the J gene TRBJ2-7; D possibly matches TRBD1 or TRBD2 (5 bases each). The TCR originated in a person aged 18-65 years who received the Ad26.COV2.S COVID-19 vaccine or a placebo. Sequenced material: peripheral blood, taken in a trial of Ad26.COV2.S vaccine versus placebo. CDR3 residues: CSVAGSSYEQYF. The CDR3, as DNA: TGCAGCGTTGCAGGGAGCTCCTACGAGCAGTACTTC.